The rows below give T cell receptor beta chains drawn from one sample of a study of OX40 agonist ivuxolimab in advanced cancers. Method: immunoSEQ multiplex PCR; TCRdb's copy keeps in-frame clones and lacks some. The sample includes about 92,000 clones, more than 75% of them seen just once. The sequencing here drew on CD4+ or CD8+ T cells sorted from blood, taken in a trial of the OX40 agonist ivuxolimab. These receptors all come from an adult with an advanced solid tumor such as melanoma, head and neck, liver or kidney cancer. Both conserved end residues are part of each CDR3. A D gene is named only where the DNA matches it firmly. Clone size is stated in some rows and not others, as once, few, many or a class when expanded.

D gene	V gene	clone size	J gene	CDR3 protein	CDR3 DNA
TRBD1	TRBV5-1	.	TRBJ1-1	CASSRGQGVSLNTEAFF	TGCGCCAGCAGCCGTGGACAGGGCGTATCGCTGAACACTGAAGCTTTCTTT
TRBD1	TRBV2	.	TRBJ2-2	CASSLTGGRNTGELFF	TGTGCCAGCAGCCTGACAGGGGGCAGGAACACCGGGGAGCTGTTTTTT
.	TRBV18	once	TRBJ2-7	CASSPLREYEQYF	TGTGCCAGCTCACCACTACGGGAGTACGAGCAGTACTTC
TRBD1	TRBV5-8	.	TRBJ2-7	CASSRGTGSYEQYF	TGTGCCAGCAGCAGAGGGACAGGGTCTTACGAGCAGTACTTC
TRBD2	TRBV9	.	TRBJ2-2	CASSVGGGLETGELFF	TGTGCCAGCAGCGTAGGAGGGGGACTAGAGACCGGGGAGCTGTTTTTT
.	TRBV28	.	TRBJ1-2	CASSPSGTLYGYTF	TGTGCCAGCAGTCCCTCCGGCACGCTCTATGGCTACACCTTC
.	TRBV5-5	.	TRBJ1-2	CASSLDRSNYGYTF	TGTGCCAGCAGCTTGGATCGGAGCAACTATGGCTACACCTTC
.	TRBV6-5	.	TRBJ1-1	CASSYDRMNTEAFF	TGTGCCAGCAGTTACGACAGGATGAACACTGAAGCTTTCTTT
TRBD2	TRBV7-2	.	TRBJ2-2	CASSLVGTSAGELFF	TGTGCCAGCAGCTTAGTCGGGACTAGCGCCGGGGAGCTGTTTTTT
TRBD2	TRBV30	.	TRBJ2-5	CAWAQGLAGETQYF	TGTGCCTGGGCTCAGGGACTAGCGGGTGAGACCCAGTACTTC
.	TRBV7-2	.	TRBJ2-3	CASSSTRLSTDTQYF	TGTGCCAGCAGCTCCACGAGACTTAGCACAGATACGCAGTATTTT
.	TRBV28	.	TRBJ2-7	CASSLALYEQYF	TGTGCCAGCAGTTTAGCCCTCTACGAGCAGTACTTC
.	TRBV9	.	TRBJ1-1	CASSVAGYTEAFF	TGTGCCAGCAGCGTAGCCGGCTACACGGAAGCTTTCTTT
.	TRBV9	.	TRBJ2-1	CASSEADGSYNEQFF	TGTGCCAGCAGCGAAGCTGACGGCTCCTACAATGAGCAGTTCTTC
.	TRBV5-4	.	TRBJ2-5	CASSFQETQYF	TGTGCCAGCAGCTTTCAAGAGACCCAGTACTTC
.	TRBV15	.	TRBJ2-7	CATSNFYEQYF	TGTGCCACCAGCAATTTCTACGAGCAGTACTTC
TRBD2	TRBV19	.	TRBJ2-5	CASSIGRAGGPWETQYF	TGTGCCAGTAGTATAGGTCGAGCGGGAGGGCCCTGGGAGACCCAGTACTTC